This entry concerns a single T cell receptor beta chain. Antigen specificity is unknown. These data come from a study of early T cells in non-severe SARS-CoV-2 infection. Overall study: Chains from this unsorted whole-blood bulk RNA could not be paired. Study-wide points: Comparison of clonotypes with VDJdb favored anti-spike CD8 responses while missing private and CD4 specificities.

Germline CDR1 is DFQATT and CDR2 is SNEGSKA (reference sequence). This CDR3 is built from 12 residues. The library protocol tagged individual cDNA molecules with unique molecular identifiers. From the 5' RACE reads, TCRdb called clonotypes with MiXCR, one entry per CDR3 protein. The sample shows 95,000 to 150,000 distinct CDR3 sequences, 15% of them seen only once. V and J are TRBV20-1 and TRBJ2-5; TRBD2 might be the D (6 bases). Sequenced: whole blood. The TCR originated in an adult who was a healthcare worker with PCR-confirmed SARS-CoV-2 infection or an uninfected control (not recorded which). The CDR3 region is CSVGGAWETQYF. CDR3 nucleotide sequence: TGCAGCGTTGGCGGGGCGTGGGAGACCCAGTACTTC.